This entry concerns a single T cell receptor (beta chain). Its antigen is not identified. V shed 4 bases and J 0 bases; nucleotides not matched to a gene: 8. CDR3 length equals 19 residues. The germline CDR1 and CDR2 sequences are SGHDT and YYEEEE. This sample was included in a study of cytomegalovirus exposure and HLA in healthy donors. Whole-study context: The 95 to 150 validation repertoires used the same platform as the roughly 670 first-cohort repertoires, a later analysis reported.

Study observations and caveats: The study flagged some 170 TCR beta chains as cytomegalovirus-associated. Subsequent analysis of the approximately 130 validation repertoires found a tendency for first-cohort TCR clusters to co-occur.

Sequencing used immunoSEQ multiplex PCR; TCRdb keeps in-frame clones, though not all of them. The sample lists some 90,000 clones; roughly 96% were seen once. The source material was PBMCs. The V call is TRBV5-6, the J call TRBJ2-6; TRBD2 agrees at 12 bases. This TCR was sampled from a man younger than 30 in good health and CMV-seronegative. CDR3 region: CASSQGLAGRFSGANVLTF. The CDR3 DNA reads TGTGCCAGCAGCCAAGGACTAGCGGGGAGGTTCTCTGGGGCCAACGTCCTGACTTTC. Full variable domain (remainder filled in from reference TRBV5-6 and TRBJ2-6): DAGVTQSPTHLIKTRGQQVTLRCSPKSGHDTVSWYQQALGQGPQFIFQYYEEEERQRGNFPDRFSGHQFPNYSSELNVNALLLGDSALYLCASSQGLAGRFSGANVLTFGAGSRLTVL.